This T cell receptor (beta chain) originates from a study of T cell repertoires in cytomegalovirus infection. At the level of the study: Indications came from public TCR beta signatures; they pointed to CMV infection and to a matching HLA type.

This CDR3 has 15 amino acids. Trimming removed 0 bases from V and 3 bases from J, with 15 bases in between. Germline V gives CDR1 DFQATT, CDR2 SNEGSKA (reference sequence). Notes on this clonotype: The antigen is unknown.

Overall study findings and caveats: Totalled public TCR beta family frequency picked out people who carried CMV plus the relevant HLA. The ex vivo response showed dominance by HLA-C-restricted CMV-specific TCR beta clonotypes.

TCRdb called the reads again in MiXCR, with one record for every CDR3 protein. The sample yields roughly 600,000 distinct CDR3 sequences, more than 20% seen once. The sequence was collected from a human donor in good health (CMV status not recorded). Some clones in this sample may be carry-over from other donors' samples. Sequenced material: CD8+ T cells from PBMCs. This chain connects TRBV20-1 to TRBJ2-7; no reliable D call. Here the CDR3 DNA reads TGCAGTGCTAGAGACTTGAAAAGCCCGATCTACGAGCAGTACGTC. Its protein product is CSARDLKSPIYEQYV.